This record looks at one TCR beta chain sequence and its context. The source of the sample is a study of blood T cell repertoires in COVID-19. Repertoires were generated with immunoSEQ multiplex PCR, while TCRdb's copy carries only in-frame clones and drops some. The data contain 200,000 to 250,000 clones, 86% of them seen just once; the ten biggest clones take up roughly 3.2%. Trimming stripped 5 bases from V and 4 bases from J, with 20 bases between. The CDR3 runs 16 residues. Germline V gene data show CDR1 as SNHLY and CDR2 as FYNNEI. The chain recombines TRBV2 with TRBJ2-5; TRBD1 is a possible D gene (5 bases). Sequences were obtained from PBMCs or T cells enriched from blood (not recorded which). The sequence was obtained from a woman aged 45-59 years in a cohort exposed to, infected with or recovered from COVID-19 (not recorded which). CDR3 region: CASSPRSGAQAETQYF. CDR3 DNA sequence: TGTGCCAGCAGTCCTAGAAGTGGGGCGCAGGCAGAGACCCAGTACTTC.